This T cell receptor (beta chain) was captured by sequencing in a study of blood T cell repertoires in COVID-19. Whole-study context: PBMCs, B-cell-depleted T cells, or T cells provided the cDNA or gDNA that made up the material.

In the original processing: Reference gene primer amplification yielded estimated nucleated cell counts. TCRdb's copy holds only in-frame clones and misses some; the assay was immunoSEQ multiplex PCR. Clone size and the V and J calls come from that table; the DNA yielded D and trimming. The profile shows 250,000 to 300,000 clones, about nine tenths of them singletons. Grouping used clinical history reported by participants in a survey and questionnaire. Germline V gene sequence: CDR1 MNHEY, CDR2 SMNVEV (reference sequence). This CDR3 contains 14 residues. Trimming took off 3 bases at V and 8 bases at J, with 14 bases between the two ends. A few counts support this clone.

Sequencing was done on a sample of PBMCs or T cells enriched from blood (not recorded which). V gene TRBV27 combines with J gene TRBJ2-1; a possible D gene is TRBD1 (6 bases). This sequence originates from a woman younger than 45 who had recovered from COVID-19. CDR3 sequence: CASSLGLAGDEQFF. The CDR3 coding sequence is TGTGCCAGCAGTTTGGGGCTAGCAGGGGATGAGCAGTTCTTC.